This paragraph covers one T cell receptor (beta chain) sequence. Its antigen is unidentified. This specimen belongs to a study of beta chain features in type 1 diabetes. Study-wide context: Researchers looked at some 99 million sorted cells across all samples. General study points: Type 1 diabetes patients showed a moderate but significant shortening of TCRB CDR3s in all four CD4+ subsets. PCR might pick shorter templates more often, in the same way for patients and controls.

Sequencing targeted expressed TCRB transcripts, as all isolated RNA had been reverse transcribed. Regulatory, naive and central memory T cell samples averaged about 3.5 million reads. TCRdb keeps only in-frame clones here, not all; method: immunoSEQ multiplex PCR. The profile shows 120,000 or so clones, roughly a sixth of them singletons. This CDR3 region has 18 residues. Unmatched junction bases numbered 16, after V lost 6 bases and J lost 6 bases. In germline, CDR1 is SGHNT, CDR2 YENEEA. This clonotype was sampled from a man younger than 35 with type 1 diabetes. The specimen sequenced was central memory CD4+ T cells from blood. The genes are TRBV11-3 and TRBJ2-1; 11 nucleotides agree with TRBD2. CDR3 coding DNA: TGTGCCAGCAGTTCATCGTGGCAACTAGCGGGAGTTCTCAATGAGCAGTTCTTC. This gives the protein CASSSSWQLAGVLNEQFF. Combining the CDR3 with reference TRBV11-3 and TRBJ2-1 gives the whole variable domain EAGVVQSPRYKIIEKKQPVAFWCNPISGHNTLYWYLQNLGQGPELLIRYENEEAVDDSQLPKDRFSAERLKGVDSTLKIQPAELGDSAVYLCASSSSWQLAGVLNEQFFGPGTRLTVL.